This TCR beta chain was captured by sequencing in a study of T-cell reconstitution after alpha-beta-depleted transplantation in children. Study-wide results and limits: Newly produced T cells mostly provided counts and TCRbeta diversity after one year, as hyperexpanded clones declined. Surviving recipient cells, namely T cells and thymic progenitors, were the source of high day-60 TCRbeta diversity in some patients.

From germline, CDR1 is LGHNA and CDR2 YSLEER. The CDR3 is 14 amino acids. Trimming took 3 bases from V and 3 from J; bases not matched to a gene: 2. The sample holds a few counts of this clonotype. Its antigen is as yet unknown. It was with unique molecular identifiers that the TCRbeta library was prepared. A single record per CDR3 protein comes from TCRdb applying MiXCR to the PCR reads. The sample lists hundreds of thousands of distinct CDR3 sequences, approximately 17% seen once, with 40% to 50% in the top ten. The chain carries TRBV4-3 and TRBJ2-3; TRBD1 matches at 8 bases. Material: PBMCs, mostly from graft donor cells, obtained 360 days after TCRalphabeta/CD19-depleted stem cell transplant. This receptor was taken from a male patient between 2 and 10 years old who had a stem cell transplant for acute lymphoblastic leukemia, so the T cells may come from the graft donor. The CDR3 DNA sequence: TGCGCCAGCAGCCAGCGACAGGGGACAGATACGCAGTATTTT. As protein: CASSQRQGTDTQYF.